These 14 T cell receptor beta chains were sequenced from one sample in a study of blood T cell repertoires in COVID-19. Clones were read by immunoSEQ multiplex PCR, and TCRdb kept only the in-frame ones, dropping some. The repertoire has approximately 250,000 clones, approximately 90% of them found once; the top ten carry around 2%. Sequenced: PBMCs or T cells enriched from blood (not recorded which). These receptors all stem from a woman aged 55-69 years in a cohort exposed to, infected with or recovered from COVID-19 (not recorded which).

The V gene is TRBV5-1, the J gene TRBJ2-5, with 10 bases matching TRBD2. Trimming removed 5 bases from V and 0 bases from J; junction bases left unmatched: 1. CDR1 is SGHRS, CDR2 YFSETQ, per germline. The CDR3 runs 14 residues. This chain's CDR3 is CASRLAGHQETQYF. The CDR3 DNA is TGCGCCAGCAGACTAGCGGGGCACCAAGAGACCCAGTACTTC.

The gene calls are TRBV6-5 and TRBJ1-3, with D uncertain. Trimming cost V 0 bases and J 2 bases, with 8 bases left between them. The germline V gene has CDR1 MNHEY and CDR2 SVGAGI. The CDR3 extends over 15 amino acids. The CDR3 reads CASSYSRRAGNTIYF. The CDR3, as DNA: TGTGCCAGCAGTTACTCGAGGAGGGCTGGAAACACCATATATTTT.

The rearrangement links TRBV24-1 to TRBJ2-7, with TRBD1 identical over 12 bases. Per the germline V gene, CDR1 is KGHDR and CDR2 is SFDVKD. CDR3 length: 17 residues. The trim removed 2 bases at V and 2 bases at J, leaving 6 bases unmatched. CDR3 DNA: TGTGCCACCAGTGATTCCGTCGGGACAGGGGGCCCCTACGAGCAGTACTTC. It translates to CATSDSVGTGGPYEQYF.

The V call is TRBV9, the J call TRBJ1-3; D uncertain. The germline V gene encodes CDR1 SGDLS and CDR2 YYNGEE. This CDR3 contains 15 residues. V lost 4 bases and J lost 3, with 14 bases in between. CDR3 sequence reads: CASSTRTGGGNTIYF. The CDR3 DNA is TGTGCCAGCAGCACCCGCACGGGTGGTGGAAACACCATATATTTT.

V usage is TRBV28 and J usage is TRBJ2-1, with 11 nucleotides matching TRBD2. The junction had 8 bases not matched to a gene; V was cut back by 6 bases and J by 7 bases. There are 15 residues in the CDR3. Per the germline V gene, CDR1 is MDHEN and CDR2 is SYDVKM. The CDR3 nucleotides are TGTGCCAGCAGGACACTAGCGGGGGCACCAAATGAGCAGTTCTTC. As protein: CASRTLAGAPNEQFF. The full variable domain, its missing parts supplied by reference TRBV28 and TRBJ2-1, is DVKVTQSSRYLVKRTGEKVFLECVQDMDHENMFWYRQDPGLGLRLIYFSYDVKMKEKGDIPEGYSVSREKKERFSLILESASTNQTSMYLCASRTLAGAPNEQFFGPGTRLTVL.

This sequence joins TRBV5-1 and TRBJ2-7; 9 bases align to TRBD2. Germline CDR1 is SGHRS and CDR2 is YFSETQ. The V segment lost 4 bases and the J segment 3 bases; nucleotides outside the gene matches: 5. CDR3 size: 14 residues. This chain's CDR3 is CASSQGLAGYEQYF. The DNA for the CDR3 is TGCGCCAGCAGCCAGGGACTAGCAGGCTACGAGCAGTACTTC.

This chain links TRBV28 with TRBJ1-1; D might be TRBD1 (6 bases). The ends were cut back, 7 bases at V and 1 base at J, with 13 bases in the middle. Per the germline V gene, CDR1 is MDHEN and CDR2 is SYDVKM. The length of the CDR3 is 14 residues. The CDR3 DNA reads TGTGCCAGCATTCCGCGAGGGGGGAACACTGAAGCTTTCTTT. Translation: CASIPRGGNTEAFF. The entire variable domain, with the rest obtained from reference TRBV28 and TRBJ1-1, is as follows: DVKVTQSSRYLVKRTGEKVFLECVQDMDHENMFWYRQDPGLGLRLIYFSYDVKMKEKGDIPEGYSVSREKKERFSLILESASTNQTSMYLCASIPRGGNTEAFFGQGTRLTVV.

The gene calls are TRBV28 and TRBJ2-5; 8 bases match TRBD2. The CDR3 sequence is 14 residues long. CDR1 and CDR2 (germline): MDHEN, SYDVKM. J gave up 4 bases and V 9 bases, and 10 bases lay outside the gene matches. The CDR3 sequence: CASRTGGGLETQYF. CDR3 in DNA: TGTGCCAGTAGGACGGGGGGGGGTTTAGAGACCCAGTACTTC.

The chain joins TRBV5-6 to TRBJ1-5; 8 bases align to TRBD1. This CDR3 comprises 16 residues. Germline values: CDR1 SGHDT, CDR2 YYEEEE. J gave up 2 bases and V 4 bases, and 8 bases lay outside the gene matches. The CDR3 spells CASSLWTGWGNQPQHF. The CDR3 nucleotides are TGTGCCAGCAGCCTATGGACAGGGTGGGGCAATCAGCCCCAGCATTTT.

This clone showed up just once. The J gene is TRBJ2-7, the V gene TRBV7-6; 10 bases line up with TRBD2. The ends lost 1 base at V and 1 base at J; junction bases unmatched: 4. Germline values: CDR1 SGHVS, CDR2 FNYEAQ. The CDR3 is 16 amino acids. The CDR3, as DNA: TGTGCCAGCAGCTTAGGGCCTAGCGGGGGTTCCTACGAGCAGTACTTC. Its translation is CASSLGPSGGSYEQYF.

The chain combines TRBV5-5 with TRBJ1-2; D remains ambiguous. The CDR3 runs 12 residues. Germline CDR1 and CDR2: SGHKS and YYEKEE (reference sequence). Trimming cost V 3 bases and J 1 base, with 4 bases left between them. The CDR3 loop reads CASSSYNYGYTF. CDR3 nucleotides: TGTGCCAGCAGCTCGTATAACTATGGCTACACCTTC.

The CDR3 region has the DNA TGTGCCAGTAGTACGACTAGCTCCTACGAGCAGTACTTC. Protein product: CASSTTSSYEQYF. V usage is TRBV19 and J usage is TRBJ2-7; maybe TRBD2 (6 bases). Trimming took 4 bases from V and 0 from J, leaving 7 bases between them. The CDR3 consists of 13 residues. CDR1 is LNHDA and CDR2 is SQIVND in the germline V gene (reference sequence).

This sequence joins TRBV24-1 and TRBJ2-3; 10 bases are a match to TRBD2. The junction had 5 bases not matched to a gene; V was cut back by 7 bases and J by 2 bases. CDR3 length: 15 residues. Germline V gives CDR1 KGHDR, CDR2 SFDVKD. The CDR3 DNA sequence: TGTGCCACCAGGGCTAGCGGGAGTCTCACAGATACGCAGTATTTT. Translation: CATRASGSLTDTQYF.

The rearrangement uses TRBV28 and TRBJ2-3, with a tentative D call TRBD1 (6 bases). CDR3 size: 15 residues. Trimming shortened V by 8 bases and J by 2 bases, and 17 bases separated the two germline ends. Germline CDR1 and CDR2: MDHEN and SYDVKM. The CDR3 is CASLGPGDATDTQYF. The CDR3 DNA is TGTGCCAGCCTGGGACCAGGGGATGCCACAGATACGCAGTATTTT.